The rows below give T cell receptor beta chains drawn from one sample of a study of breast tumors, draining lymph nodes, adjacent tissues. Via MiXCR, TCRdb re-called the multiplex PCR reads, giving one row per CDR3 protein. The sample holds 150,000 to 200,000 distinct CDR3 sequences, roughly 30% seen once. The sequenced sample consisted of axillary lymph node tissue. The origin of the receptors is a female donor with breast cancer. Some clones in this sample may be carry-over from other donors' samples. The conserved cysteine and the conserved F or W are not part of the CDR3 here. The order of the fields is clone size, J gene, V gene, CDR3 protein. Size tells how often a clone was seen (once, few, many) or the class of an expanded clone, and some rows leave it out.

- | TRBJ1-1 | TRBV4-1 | ASSQDSRKAF
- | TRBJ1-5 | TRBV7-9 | ASSLVAADRSYGNQPQH
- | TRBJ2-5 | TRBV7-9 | ASSLAGGGQETQY
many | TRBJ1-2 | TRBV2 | ASSDGRTGT
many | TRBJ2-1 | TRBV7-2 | ASSLSQTGGIDEQF
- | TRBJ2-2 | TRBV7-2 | ATAGGSTGELF
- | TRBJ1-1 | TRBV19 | AGSKGAEAF
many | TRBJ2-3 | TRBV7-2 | ASSLVGGRTDTQY
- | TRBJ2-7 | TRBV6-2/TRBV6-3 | ASSSPEQGFEQY
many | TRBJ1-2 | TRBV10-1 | ASSETMSSYT
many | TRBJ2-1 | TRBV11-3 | ASTPGIGVREQF
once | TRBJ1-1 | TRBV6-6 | ASSGTWREGFTEAF
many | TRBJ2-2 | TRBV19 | ASTTSVRVGELF
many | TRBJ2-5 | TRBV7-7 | ASSLGLAIGETQY